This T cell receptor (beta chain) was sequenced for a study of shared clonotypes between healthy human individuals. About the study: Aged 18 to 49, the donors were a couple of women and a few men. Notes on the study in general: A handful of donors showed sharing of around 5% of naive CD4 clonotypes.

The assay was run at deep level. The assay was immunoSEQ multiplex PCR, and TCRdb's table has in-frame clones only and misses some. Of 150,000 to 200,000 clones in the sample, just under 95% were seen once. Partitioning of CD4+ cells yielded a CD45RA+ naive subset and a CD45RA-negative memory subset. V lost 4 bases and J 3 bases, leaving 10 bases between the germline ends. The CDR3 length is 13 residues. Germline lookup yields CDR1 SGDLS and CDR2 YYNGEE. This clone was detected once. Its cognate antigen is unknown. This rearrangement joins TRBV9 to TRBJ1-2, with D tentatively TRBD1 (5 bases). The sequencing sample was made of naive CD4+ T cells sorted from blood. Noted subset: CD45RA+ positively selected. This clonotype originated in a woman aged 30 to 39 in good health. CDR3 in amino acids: CASSPDSHYGYTF. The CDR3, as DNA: TGTGCCAGCAGCCCAGACAGCCACTATGGCTACACCTTC.